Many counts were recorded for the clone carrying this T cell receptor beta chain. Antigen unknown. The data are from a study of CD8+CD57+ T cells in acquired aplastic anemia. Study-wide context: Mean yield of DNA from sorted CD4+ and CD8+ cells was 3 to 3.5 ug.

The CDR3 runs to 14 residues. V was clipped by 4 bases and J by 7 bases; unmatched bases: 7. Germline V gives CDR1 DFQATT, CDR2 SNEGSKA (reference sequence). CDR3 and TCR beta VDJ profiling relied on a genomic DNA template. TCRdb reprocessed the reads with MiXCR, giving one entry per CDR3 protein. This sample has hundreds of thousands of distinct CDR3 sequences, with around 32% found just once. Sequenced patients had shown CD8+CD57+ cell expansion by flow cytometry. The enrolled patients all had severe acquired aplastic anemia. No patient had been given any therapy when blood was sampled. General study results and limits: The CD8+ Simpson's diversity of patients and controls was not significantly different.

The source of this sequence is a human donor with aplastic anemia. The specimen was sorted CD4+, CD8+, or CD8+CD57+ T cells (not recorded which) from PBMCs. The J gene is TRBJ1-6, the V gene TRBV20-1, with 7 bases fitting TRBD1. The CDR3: CSAKDREGNSPLHF. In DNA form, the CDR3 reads TGCAGTGCTAAAGACAGGGAGGGGAATTCACCCCTCCACTTT.